These T cell receptor beta chains were read from a single sample in a study of T cell repertoires in cytomegalovirus infection. TCRdb reprocessed the reads via MiXCR and lists one record per CDR3 protein. This repertoire shows 150,000 to 180,000 distinct CDR3 sequences, 23% found once; its top ten account for about a tenth. The specimen sequenced was PBMCs. All receptors come from a human donor in good health (CMV status not recorded). Some clones in this sample may be carry-over from other donors' samples. Both conserved end residues are trimmed from each CDR3. The order of the fields is CDR3 length, V gene, CDR3 protein.

>15|TRBV7-9
ASSLSDLGGINEKLF
>11|TRBV6-5
ASSYFLNTEAF
>13|TRBV5-4
ASSPGRGSTDTQY
>9|TRBV19
ASNGHYGYT
>11|TRBV5-5
ASSLYSGLEAF
>12|TRBV7-6
ASSLMAGDGELF
>14|TRBV7-3
ASSLLLGSSTDTQY
>15|TRBV14
ASSQDSGSPATGELF
>14|TRBV9
ASSAVGTSGVGEQF
>12|TRBV7-3
ASSRGPGKETQY
>14|TRBV7-8
ASSSGQGGLDDEQY
>12|TRBV20-1
SAPGASGRNEQF
>13|TRBV12-5
ASGLGEGGTGELF
>13|TRBV28
ASSVPSLGSGGKF
>11|TRBV20-1
SARDNSQETQY
>17|TRBV28
ASSLSDRVGGYSNQPQH
>10|TRBV11-1
ASSLNSNEQF